This T cell receptor (beta chain) stems from a study of cytomegalovirus exposure and HLA in healthy donors. The study, taken as a whole, reports: First-cohort TCR clusters were later found to tend to co-occur in the roughly 130 validation repertoires. The authors enumerated 164 TCR beta chains as linked to cytomegalovirus. Researchers reported that a few CMV-associated chains were confirmed in vitro as CMV antigen-specific.

Libraries were prepared by immunoSEQ multiplex PCR; TCRdb keeps only in-frame clonotypes and omits some of them. Of 90,000 to 140,000 clones listed, 86% were seen once; the top ten hold approximately 4%. Separation from the roughly 670-subject first cohort characterized the approximately 120-subject validation cohort, to which the donors belonged. To note about this clone: Its target is not known.

This receptor was taken from a woman in her late teens or twenties in good health and CMV-seropositive. Specimen: PBMCs.

CDR3: CASSRDLLTGNYGYTF. The CDR3 DNA is TGTGCCAGCAGCCGAGACCTTCTGACAGGGAACTATGGCTACACCTTC. The rearrangement joins TRBV11-3 to TRBJ1-2; TRBD1 aligns across 7 bases. CDR1 SGHNT and CDR2 YENEEA come from the germline V gene. This CDR3 has 16 residues. J was trimmed by 2 bases and V by 5 bases; bases with no gene match: 11.